This TCR beta chain appears in the sequencing data of a study of T cells after yellow fever vaccination. Across the whole study: SMART-Seq v4 Ultra Low Input prepared the low-cell-number fractions. General observations from the study: A weaker but faster secondary response was observed, peaking on day 5 versus 15.

Universal primer sites and UMIs were introduced during 5'RACE template-switching synthesis of TCR cDNA. TCRdb recomputed calls from the 5' RACE reads with MiXCR, one row per CDR3 protein. The sample lists roughly 500,000 distinct CDR3 sequences; approximately 21% were seen once. The table lists this clonotype with a few counts. Antigen unknown. The CDR3 runs to 19 residues. J was trimmed by 4 bases and V by 4 bases; bases with no gene match: 13. Germline CDR1 reads LNHNV; CDR2 reads YYDKDF (reference sequence). This receptor was obtained from a man in his thirties or forties who received the YFV17D yellow fever vaccine. The sequenced sample was PBMCs, obtained 15 days after the yellow fever booster vaccination. The chain employs TRBV15 and TRBJ2-7, with TRBD2 identical over 16 bases. CDR3 amino acids: CATSKPMGLAGGTIYEQYF. The DNA of the CDR3 is TGTGCCACCAGCAAACCGATGGGACTAGCGGGAGGGACCATTTACGAGCAGTACTTC. Using reference TRBV15 and TRBJ2-7 for the parts outside the CDR3, the full variable domain is DAMVIQNPRYQVTQFGKPVTLSCSQTLNHNVMYWYQQKSSQAPKLLFHYYDKDFNNEADTPDNFQSRRPNTSFCFLDIRSPGLGDTAMYLCATSKPMGLAGGTIYEQYFGPGTRLTVT.